A selection of T cell receptor beta chains follows, all from one sample in a study of regulatory T cells in long-lasting Graves disease. TCRdb re-called the multiplex PCR reads with MiXCR, one entry per CDR3 protein. The sample consists of roughly 300,000 distinct CDR3 sequences, around 19% of them appearing once. Source: peripheral blood mononuclear cells (PBMCs), taken when the disease was refractory, from a patient treated with antithyroid drugs. These TCRs come from a female donor with Graves disease. Each CDR3 is given with its conserved first and last residue. Fields, in order: CDR3 length, V gene, J gene, CDR3 protein.

14	TRBV6-1	TRBJ2-3	CASSVRPSTDTQYF
16	TRBV18	TRBJ1-4	CASSPERTGVGEKLFF
12	TRBV12-3/TRBV12-4	TRBJ2-2	CASLGGTGELFF
14	TRBV27	TRBJ2-1	CASSLEGRYNEQFF
20	TRBV20-1	TRBJ1-6	CSARDSGPTTTWSYNSPLHF
16	TRBV7-2	TRBJ1-1	CASSLEGRGGLTEAFF
14	TRBV18	TRBJ1-1	CASSPAGGGTEAFF
13	TRBV7-2	TRBJ2-5	CASSLGYRETQYF
15	TRBV18	TRBJ2-5	CASSHPTIRQETQYF
15	TRBV18	TRBJ1-2	CATRMSGNGNYGYTF
14	TRBV12-3/TRBV12-4	TRBJ1-2	CASSLAHGANPKNF
16	TRBV20-1	TRBJ2-7	CSARDRNRDPTYEQYF
13	TRBV29-1	TRBJ1-1	CSDSTGANTEAFF
16	TRBV28	TRBJ1-3	CASRPGQGARGNTIYF
16	TRBV10-3	TRBJ1-6	CAISAAGQGVDSPLHF
15	TRBV28	TRBJ2-3	CASSRAGGIADTQYF
13	TRBV7-9	TRBJ1-5	CASSQGMYQPQHF
14	TRBV4-1	TRBJ2-7	CASSQVGSPYEQYF
14	TRBV7-6	TRBJ1-6	CASSRDRGGSPLHF
15	TRBV5-1	TRBJ2-7	CASSLGGESVYEQYF
13	TRBV29-1	TRBJ2-7	CSVYLTGTYEQYF
14	TRBV19	TRBJ2-3	CASSRGGSTDTQYF
13	TRBV5-5	TRBJ2-5	CASSLGLIETQYF
14	TRBV3-1	TRBJ2-6	CASSQVRGANVLTF
16	TRBV27	TRBJ2-7	CASSLSSGRVSYEQYF
16	TRBV4-1	TRBJ1-3	CASSQDPGSAGNTIYF
19	TRBV4-1	TRBJ1-5	CASSQGGRNSGGRGQPQHF
17	TRBV6-2/TRBV6-3	TRBJ2-3	CASSSPYNRDVTDTQYF
15	TRBV9	TRBJ2-7	CASSAMGGGGGEQYF
15	TRBV4-1	TRBJ2-7	CASSQVATGAIEQYF
12	TRBV29-1	TRBJ2-2	CSVEGGTGELFF
15	TRBV10-2	TRBJ1-3	CASSDPGTSGNTIYF
17	TRBV5-1	TRBJ1-2	CASSRWMAGRANYGYTF
15	TRBV28	TRBJ1-6	CASSPHQGYHSPLHF
16	TRBV12-3/TRBV12-4	TRBJ1-3	CASSYQGASSGNTIYF
17	TRBV5-1	TRBJ1-1	CASSLLVPQGRNTEAFF
15	TRBV6-1	TRBJ2-2	CASSTGTGLAGELFF
16	TRBV7-9	TRBJ2-4	CASTRTGTTAKNIQYF
18	TRBV10-3	TRBJ2-2	CAISNTGLAGGMAGELFF
16	TRBV5-8	TRBJ1-2	CASSLGIRQSDYGYTF
14	TRBV7-3	TRBJ2-1	CASSLRPRDNEQFF
16	TRBV7-9	TRBJ1-2	CASRPRSTTGRYGYTF
13	TRBV28	TRBJ1-2	CASSRHLNYGYTF
13	TRBV28	TRBJ2-7	CASSFPRAYEQYF